What follows are 15 T cell receptor beta chains derived from one specimen sequenced in a study of blood T cell repertoires in COVID-19. Assay: immunoSEQ multiplex PCR; the TCRdb copy retains only in-frame clones and omits some. This sample yields tens of thousands of clones, of which more than 85% are seen a single time; 2.3% belongs to the top ten. Sequenced: peripheral blood. Receptors originate from a human donor with active COVID-19. The donor label of this sample is uncertain.

In its sample, this clone was seen once. This chain joins TRBV25-1 and TRBJ2-5, with D unclear. This CDR3 has 16 residues. Trimming cost V 3 bases and J 1 base, with 15 bases left between them. Germline V gene data show CDR1 as MGHDK and CDR2 as SYGVNS. The DNA for the CDR3 is TGTGCCAGCAGTGATCTTACTACCTTGAGCCAAGAGACCCAGTACTTC. It is translated as CASSDLTTLSQETQYF.

The chain has TRBV11-2 and TRBJ2-5; 7 bases align to TRBD1. Germline V gene lookup returns CDR1 SGHAT and CDR2 FQNNGV. This CDR3 is 14 amino acids long. V lost 2 bases and J lost 3; bases outside the gene matches: 3. The CDR3 spells CASSLLGTEETQYF. In DNA, the CDR3 is TGTGCCAGCAGCTTATTAGGGACAGAAGAGACCCAGTACTTC. Supplemented by reference TRBV11-2 and TRBJ2-5, the full variable domain reads EAGVAQSPRYKIIEKRQSVAFWCNPISGHATLYWYQQILGQGPKLLIQFQNNGVVDDSQLPKDRFSAERLKGVDSTLKIQPAKLEDSAVYLCASSLLGTEETQYFGPGTRLLVL.

The chain uses TRBV29-1 and TRBJ1-1; D is unresolved. Germline V gene data show CDR1 as SQVTM and CDR2 as ANQGSEA. The CDR3 consists of 12 residues. The V end was cut by 3 bases, the J end by 5 bases, with 10 bases between. CDR3 coding DNA: TGCAGCGTTGAGTTGGGGAGGACTGAAGCTTTCTTT. It translates to CSVELGRTEAFF.

The CDR3 DNA reads as TGCGCCAGCAGGGGAGAACAGGGGATGACTGAAGCTTTCTTT. This encodes CASRGEQGMTEAFF. V gene TRBV5-1 combines with J gene TRBJ1-1; TRBD1 matches 7 bases. CDR3 size: 14 residues. The germline CDR1 and CDR2 sequences are SGHRS and YFSETQ. Losses at the gene ends were 5 bases for V and 5 bases for J; bases not matched to a gene: 9. The complete variable domain, with remaining parts taken from reference TRBV5-1 and TRBJ1-1, reads KAGVTQTPRYLIKTRGQQVTLSCSPISGHRSVSWYQQTPGQGLQFLFEYFSETQRNKGNFPGRFSGRQFSNSRSEMNVSTLELGDSALYLCASRGEQGMTEAFFGQGTRLTVV.

J is TRBJ2-6 and V is TRBV6-2 or TRBV6-3, with TRBD1 matching 11 bases. The CDR3 runs to 20 residues. V dropped 6 bases and J dropped 3; count of bases not matched to a gene: 16. Germline loops: CDR1 MNHEY, CDR2 SVGEGT. CDR3 sequence (DNA): TGTGCCAGCAGCCCTCAACGACCCGGGACAGGGGGAGTTGGGGCCAACGTCCTGACTTTC. Protein sequence: CASSPQRPGTGGVGANVLTF.

The rearrangement uses TRBV20-1 and TRBJ1-4, with D possibly being TRBD1 (5 bases). CDR1 is DFQATT and CDR2 is SNEGSKA in the germline V gene (reference sequence). This CDR3 spans 11 amino acids. V gave up 6 bases and J gave up 8 bases, with 10 bases separating them. This CDR3 reads CSANAGEKLFF. CDR3 sequence (DNA): TGCAGTGCCAACGCAGGGGAAAAACTGTTTTTT.

The rearrangement links TRBV6-5 to TRBJ2-3; D may be TRBD1 (8 bases). The CDR3 is made up of 16 amino acids. Germline lookup yields CDR1 MNHEY and CDR2 SVGAGI. Trimming stripped 2 bases from V and 0 bases from J, with 12 bases between. The CDR3, as DNA: TGTGCCAGCAGTTACCAACAGGGGGGGAGCACAGATACGCAGTATTTT. It translates to CASSYQQGGSTDTQYF.

The CDR3 loop is CASSPQTRNTEAFF. CDR3 DNA sequence: TGTGCCAGCAGCCCACAAACCAGAAACACTGAAGCTTTCTTT. This sequence joins TRBV7-9 and TRBJ1-1; no clear D gene. V lost 5 bases and J lost 2, with 12 bases in between. The CDR3 covers 14 residues. Germline assignment: CDR1 SEHNR and CDR2 FQNEAQ (reference sequence). Using reference TRBV7-9 and TRBJ1-1 for the parts outside the CDR3, the full variable domain is DTGVSQNPRHKITKRGQNVTFRCDPISEHNRLYWYRQTLGQGPEFLTYFQNEAQLEKSRLLSDRFSAERPKGSFSTLEIQRTEQGDSAMYLCASSPQTRNTEAFFGQGTRLTVV.

The chain recombines TRBV7-9 with TRBJ2-3; weak D call: TRBD2 (5 bases). V was clipped by 2 bases and J by 0 bases, with 9 bases between them. The CDR3 is 15 residues long. Per germline, CDR1 SEHNR and CDR2 FQNEAQ (reference sequence). The CDR3 sequence is CASSLTPGSTDTQYF. CDR3 DNA: TGTGCCAGCAGCTTAACCCCGGGAAGCACAGATACGCAGTATTTT.

The chain recombines TRBV11-2 with TRBJ2-4; tentative D call: TRBD1 (5 bases). V lost 5 bases and J lost 5, with 16 bases in between. CDR1 is SGHAT and CDR2 is FQNNGV in the germline V gene. The CDR3 is 15 residues long. CDR3 DNA sequence: TGTGCCAGCAGCCGACTTCAGGGTACCCAAAACATTCAGTACTTC. This gives the protein CASSRLQGTQNIQYF.

The CDR3 nucleotides read TGTGCCAGCACCCATCGGGCGGGCCCGAGATCAGATACGCAGTATTTT. Its translation: CASTHRAGPRSDTQYF. The J gene is TRBJ2-3, the V gene TRBV28; D is possibly TRBD2 (5 bases). The CDR3 covers 16 residues. Germline loops: CDR1 MDHEN, CDR2 SYDVKM. The V and J ends lost 7 bases and 4 bases respectively, with 21 bases between them.

V usage is TRBV10-3 and J usage is TRBJ2-3; possibly TRBD1 for D (6 bases). Germline CDR1 ENHRY, CDR2 SYGVKD. The CDR3 has 14 amino acids. The V end was cut by 10 bases, the J end by 4 bases, with 18 bases between. CDR3 in DNA: TGTGCCACCGCCGACAACAGGGCCGCAGATACGCAGTATTTT. Protein product: CATADNRAADTQYF.

The rearrangement links TRBV6-4 to TRBJ2-3, with 12 bases that match TRBD2. Trimming cost V 4 bases and J 1 base; bases outside gene matches: 0. CDR1 is MRHNA and CDR2 is SNTAGT in the germline V gene. This CDR3 spans 15 amino acids. Written as DNA, the CDR3 is TGTGCCAGCAGTGGGACTAGCGGGGGCACAGATACGCAGTATTTT. Encoded protein: CASSGTSGGTDTQYF.

V is TRBV24-1 and J is TRBJ2-1, with TRBD1 matching 8 bases. CDR3 length: 15 residues. The germline gives CDR1 KGHDR, CDR2 SFDVKD. V shed 3 bases and J 7 bases; nucleotides not matched to a gene: 7. Here the CDR3 DNA reads TGTGCCACCAGTGATCAGGGGGCGCTGAGTAATGAGCAGTTCTTC. This sequence encodes CATSDQGALSNEQFF.

The chain employs TRBV15 and TRBJ2-2, with 7 bases that match TRBD1. Germline loops: CDR1 LNHNV, CDR2 YYDKDF (reference sequence). V shed 6 bases and J 4 bases; nucleotides not matched to a gene: 11. The CDR3 runs to 16 residues. This chain's CDR3 is CATSRIGTESTGELFF. CDR3 in DNA: TGTGCCACCAGTCGAATTGGGACAGAGAGCACCGGGGAGCTGTTTTTT.